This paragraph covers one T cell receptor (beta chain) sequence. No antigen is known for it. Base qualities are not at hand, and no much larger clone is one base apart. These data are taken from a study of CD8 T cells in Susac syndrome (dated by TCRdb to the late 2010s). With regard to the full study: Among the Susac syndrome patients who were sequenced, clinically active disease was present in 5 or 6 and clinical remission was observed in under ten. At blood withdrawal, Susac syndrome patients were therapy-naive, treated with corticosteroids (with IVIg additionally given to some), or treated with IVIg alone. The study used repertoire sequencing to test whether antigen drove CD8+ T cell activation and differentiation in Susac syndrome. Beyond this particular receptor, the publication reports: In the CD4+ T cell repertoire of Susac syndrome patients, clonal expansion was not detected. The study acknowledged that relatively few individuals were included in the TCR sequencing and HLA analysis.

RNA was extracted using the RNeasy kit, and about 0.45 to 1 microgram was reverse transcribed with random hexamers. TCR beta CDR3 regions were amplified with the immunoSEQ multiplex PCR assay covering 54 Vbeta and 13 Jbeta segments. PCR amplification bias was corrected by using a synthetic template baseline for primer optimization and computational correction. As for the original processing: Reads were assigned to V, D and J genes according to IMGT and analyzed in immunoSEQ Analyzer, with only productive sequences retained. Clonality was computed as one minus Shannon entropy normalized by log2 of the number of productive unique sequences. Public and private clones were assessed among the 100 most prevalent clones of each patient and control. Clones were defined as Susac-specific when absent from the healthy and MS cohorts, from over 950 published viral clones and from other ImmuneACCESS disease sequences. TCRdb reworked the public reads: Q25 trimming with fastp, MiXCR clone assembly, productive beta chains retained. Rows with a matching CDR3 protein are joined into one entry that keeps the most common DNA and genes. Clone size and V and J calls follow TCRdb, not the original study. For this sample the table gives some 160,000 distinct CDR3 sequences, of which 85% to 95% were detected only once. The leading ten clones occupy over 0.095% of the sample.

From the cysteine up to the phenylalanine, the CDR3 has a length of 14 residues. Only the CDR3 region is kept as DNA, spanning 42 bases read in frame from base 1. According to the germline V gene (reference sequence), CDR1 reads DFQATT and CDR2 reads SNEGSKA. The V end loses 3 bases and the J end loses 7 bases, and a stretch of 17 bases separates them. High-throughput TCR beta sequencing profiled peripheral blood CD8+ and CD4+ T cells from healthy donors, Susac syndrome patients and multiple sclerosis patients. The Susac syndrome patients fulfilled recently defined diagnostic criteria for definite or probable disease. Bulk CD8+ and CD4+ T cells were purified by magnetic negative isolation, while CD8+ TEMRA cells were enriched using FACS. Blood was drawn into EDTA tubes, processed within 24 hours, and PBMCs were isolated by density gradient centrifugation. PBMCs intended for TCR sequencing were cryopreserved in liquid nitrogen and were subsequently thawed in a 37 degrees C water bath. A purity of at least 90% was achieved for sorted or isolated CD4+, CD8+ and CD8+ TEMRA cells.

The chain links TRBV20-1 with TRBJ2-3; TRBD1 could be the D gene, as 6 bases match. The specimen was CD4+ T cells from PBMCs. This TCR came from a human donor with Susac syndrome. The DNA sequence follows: TGCAGTGCTAGGTCATCCGGGACAAGCCATACGCAGTATTTT. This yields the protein CSARSSGTSHTQYF.